These 16 T cell receptor beta chains came from one sample sequenced in a study of T-cell memory formation after mild COVID-19. TCRdb reprocessed the 5' RACE reads with MiXCR, giving one entry per CDR3 protein. The sample yields roughly 610,000 distinct CDR3 sequences, 15% to 20% seen once. The specimen sequenced was PBMCs or a T cell subset sorted from them (not recorded which). The receptors originated from an adult woman who had mild COVID-19 (a few samples of this study predate the infection). Cell type and time point are not known.

The chain joins TRBV12-3 or TRBV12-4 to TRBJ2-3, with D possibly matching TRBD2 (7 bases). V dropped 6 bases and J dropped 3 bases, with 19 bases sitting between them. There are 16 residues in the CDR3. As DNA, the CDR3 is TGTGCCAGCAGCTCTGAAGGAGGGGGAGGGACAGATACGCAGTATTTT. Amino acids: CASSSEGGGGTDTQYF.

The rearrangement links TRBV4-3 to TRBJ1-5; D is unresolved. The CDR3 sequence is 17 residues long. The germline CDR1 and CDR2 sequences are LGHNA and YSLEER. V dropped 0 bases and J dropped 2 bases, with 14 bases sitting between them. The CDR3 is CASSQDIDPTGNQPQHF. DNA of the CDR3: TGCGCCAGCAGCCAAGATATTGACCCCACGGGCAATCAGCCCCAGCATTTT.

This clonotype showed up just a few times. The genes are TRBV11-2 and TRBJ2-1, with 7 bases fitting TRBD2. The CDR3 contains 17 residues. V lost 0 bases to trimming and J lost 0 bases; unmatched junction nucleotides: 5. The V gene's germline CDR1 is SGHAT and CDR2 FQNNGV. CDR3 in amino acids: CASSLDRTRSSYNEQFF. The DNA of the CDR3 is TGTGCCAGCAGCTTAGACCGGACTAGGAGCTCCTACAATGAGCAGTTCTTC. The whole variable domain, filled in from reference TRBV11-2 and TRBJ2-1, reads EAGVAQSPRYKIIEKRQSVAFWCNPISGHATLYWYQQILGQGPKLLIQFQNNGVVDDSQLPKDRFSAERLKGVDSTLKIQPAKLEDSAVYLCASSLDRTRSSYNEQFFGPGTRLTVL.

The table lists this clonotype with a few counts. The chain couples TRBV7-3 to TRBJ1-2; D remains unclear. Trimming removed 5 bases at V and 8 bases at J, with 15 bases between. The CDR3 contains 13 residues. In germline, CDR1 is SGHTA, CDR2 FQGTGA. The CDR3 spells CASSTSGKAGYTF. The DNA for the CDR3 is TGTGCCAGCAGCACCTCCGGGAAGGCAGGCTACACCTTC.

This chain joins TRBV7-9 and TRBJ2-5; a possible D gene is TRBD2 (5 bases). The CDR3 is 19 residues long. The germline V and J ends were trimmed by 3 bases and 1 base, with 24 bases remaining between them. The V gene's germline CDR1 is SEHNR and CDR2 FQNEAQ (reference sequence). The CDR3: CASSFPRSRRTRVQETQYF. CDR3 bases: TGTGCCAGCAGCTTCCCCCGTTCCCGTCGGACGAGGGTCCAAGAGACCCAGTACTTC.

The table lists this clonotype with many counts. V usage is TRBV10-3 and J usage is TRBJ2-1; D remains unclear. V gave up 8 bases and J gave up 2 bases, with 19 bases separating them. This CDR3 has 16 amino acids. The germline CDR1 and CDR2 sequences are ENHRY and SYGVKD. The CDR3 sequence: CAIGVGGPAAYNEQFF. In DNA form, the CDR3 reads TGTGCCATCGGCGTTGGCGGCCCCGCGGCCTACAATGAGCAGTTCTTC.

This clonotype was recorded a few times. The chain couples TRBV19 to TRBJ1-2; 8 positions agree with TRBD1. Per the germline V gene, CDR1 is LNHDA and CDR2 is SQIVND (reference sequence). This CDR3 has 14 residues. The junction had 10 bases not matched to a gene; V was cut back by 5 bases and J by 8 bases. The CDR3 loop is CASSSRGPQWGYTF. DNA for the CDR3: TGTGCCAGTAGTTCCAGGGGGCCACAGTGGGGCTACACCTTC.

This chain joins TRBV6-6 and TRBJ1-3, with D possibly being TRBD1 (6 bases). There are 16 residues in the CDR3. V was pared by 0 bases and J by 2 bases, with 11 bases between. Germline CDR1 and CDR2: MNHNY and SVGAGI (reference sequence). This CDR3 reads CASSYSWGPAGNTIYF. The CDR3, as DNA: TGTGCCAGCAGTTACTCCTGGGGGCCGGCTGGAAACACCATATATTTT.

The V and J genes are TRBV19 and TRBJ2-6, with D tentatively TRBD1 or TRBD2 (5 bases each). CDR3 length: 16 amino acids. In germline, CDR1 is LNHDA, CDR2 SQIVND (reference sequence). Deletions cut 5 bases from V and 0 bases from J, with 11 bases between. CDR3 DNA: TGTGCCAGTAGTGTCGGGACCCACTCTGGGGCCAACGTCCTGACTTTC. Its protein product is CASSVGTHSGANVLTF.

This clonotype was counted only a few times. The rearrangement joins TRBV7-3 to TRBJ2-1; TRBD1 matches at 8 bases. V gave up 5 bases and J gave up 2 bases; unmatched junction bases: 8. CDR1 SGHTA and CDR2 FQGTGA come from the germline V gene. The CDR3 has 16 residues. The CDR3 loop reads CASSPTGGIAYNEQFF. The DNA for the CDR3 is TGTGCCAGCAGCCCAACAGGGGGGATCGCCTACAATGAGCAGTTCTTC.

V and J are TRBV5-1 and TRBJ1-6; a possible D gene is TRBD1 (5 bases). Germline CDR1 and CDR2: SGHRS and YFSETQ. The CDR3 contains 14 residues. The V gene lost 0 bases and the J gene lost 6 bases, with 7 bases spanning the gap. CDR3 in amino acids: CASSLAGTNSPLHF. The CDR3 nucleotides are TGCGCCAGCAGCTTGGCAGGGACTAATTCACCCCTCCACTTT.

This clonotype was seen a few times. This chain links TRBV20-1 with TRBJ2-1; TRBD2 might be the D (6 bases). Trimming took off 4 bases at V and 2 bases at J, with 15 bases between the two ends. Germline V gene sequence: CDR1 DFQATT, CDR2 SNEGSKA (reference sequence). CDR3 size: 15 residues. The DNA for the CDR3 is TGCAGTGCTACGACGCGGGAAAATACCTACAATGAGCAGTTCTTC. It is translated as CSATTRENTYNEQFF.

This clonotype was seen more than once but under ten times. The chain recombines TRBV7-8 with TRBJ2-2, with D perhaps being TRBD1 or TRBD2 (5 bases each). CDR1 is SGHVS and CDR2 is FQNEAQ in the germline V gene. The length of the CDR3 is 14 residues. Trimming removed 3 bases at V and 4 bases at J, with 9 bases between. This CDR3 is CASSFPGSTGELFF. Written as DNA, the CDR3 is TGTGCCAGCAGCTTTCCAGGGAGCACCGGGGAGCTGTTTTTT.

The chain joins TRBV7-9 to TRBJ1-3, with no clear D. V was cut by 6 bases and J by 1 base, with 22 bases left in between. Germline V gives CDR1 SEHNR, CDR2 FQNEAQ (reference sequence). The CDR3 covers 18 residues. CDR3 DNA sequence: TGTGCCAGCAGTTTCCCTTTGGGTGACGGAGCTTCTGGAAACACCATATATTTT. Translation: CASSFPLGDGASGNTIYF.

J is TRBJ2-1 and V is TRBV5-6; 11 nucleotides line up with TRBD2. Germline assignment: CDR1 SGHDT and CDR2 YYEEEE. V lost 1 base to trimming and J lost 7 bases; unmatched junction nucleotides: 7. The CDR3 sequence is 16 residues long. The CDR3 region has the DNA TGTGCCAGCAGCTTGTTGGCTAGCGGGAGGCAAAATGAGCAGTTCTTC. Its protein is CASSLLASGRQNEQFF.

The chain combines TRBV6-2 or TRBV6-3 with TRBJ2-7; D remains ambiguous. The CDR3 length is 13 residues. Per germline, CDR1 MNHEY and CDR2 SVGEGT. The V and J ends lost 6 bases and 5 bases respectively, with 14 bases between them. The CDR3 region has the DNA TGTGCCAGCAGCCCCACCATAGGCCACGAGCAGTACTTC. Translated, it gives CASSPTIGHEQYF.